Listed below are T cell receptor beta chains from one sample, sequenced in a study of low-dose radiotherapy and immunotherapy resistance in tumors. TCRdb processed the reads anew with MiXCR; each CDR3 protein has one entry. The repertoire holds 60,000 or so distinct CDR3 sequences, about 25% seen once, with less than 8% in the top ten. The sequences come from PBMCs, collected before treatment. These receptors came from a male donor with rectosigmoid adenocarcinoma. Each CDR3 is given with its conserved first and last residue. D genes are given only for firm matches. Some rows have no size entry. The others give once, few or many, or a class for an expanded clone.

D: TRBD2
J: TRBJ2-1
size: NA
V: TRBV4-1
DNA: TGCGCCAGCAGCCAAGATGCGGGACTAGCCCTGTTCTTC
CDR3: CASSQDAGLALFF

D: TRBD2
J: TRBJ2-7
size: many
V: TRBV9
DNA: TGTGCCAGCAGCCGACTAGCGAGCTCCTACGAGCAGTACTTC
CDR3: CASSRLASSYEQYF

D: NA
J: TRBJ2-1
size: many
V: TRBV28
DNA: TGTGCCAGCGAGGAGGGGGGGGGTAACAATGAGCAGTTCTTC
CDR3: CASEEGGGNNEQFF

D: NA
J: TRBJ1-2
size: many
V: TRBV12-3/TRBV12-4
DNA: TGTGCCAGCAGCCGGGTGATAATGGACTATGGCTACACCTTC
CDR3: CASSRVIMDYGYTF

D: NA
J: TRBJ2-3
size: many
V: TRBV28
DNA: TGTGCCAGCAGTTGGACAGATACGCAGTATTTT
CDR3: CASSWTDTQYF

D: NA
J: TRBJ1-2
size: many
V: TRBV5-6
DNA: TGTGCCAGCAGCTTGGAGGGACTCCAGACGATCTATGGCTACACCTTC
CDR3: CASSLEGLQTIYGYTF

D: NA
J: TRBJ2-3
size: many
V: TRBV11-2
DNA: TGTGCCAGCAGCTTACCAGGGACTAGCACAGATACGCAGTATTTT
CDR3: CASSLPGTSTDTQYF

D: TRBD1
J: TRBJ2-2
size: many
V: TRBV4-2
DNA: TGTGCCAGCAGCCAAGGTGTATGGGACAGGGGGCGCGGGGAGCTGTTTTTT
CDR3: CASSQGVWDRGRGELFF

D: NA
J: TRBJ1-2
size: many
V: TRBV6-2/TRBV6-3
DNA: TGTGCCAGCAGTTCCGACGGACCGGCCCGCTACACCTTC
CDR3: CASSSDGPARYTF

D: NA
J: TRBJ2-5
size: many
V: TRBV6-5
DNA: TGTGCCAGCAGTTACTCTCTCCGGGGGATCGGGGGAGAGACCCAGTACTTC
CDR3: CASSYSLRGIGGETQYF

D: TRBD1
J: TRBJ2-1
size: NA
V: TRBV5-6
DNA: TGTGCCAGCAGCTTTGGGACAGGAGCCTACAATGAGCAGTTCTTC
CDR3: CASSFGTGAYNEQFF

D: TRBD2
J: TRBJ2-5
size: NA
V: TRBV29-1
DNA: TGCAGCGTTGGGCCTAGCGGGAGGGAGACCCAGTACTTC
CDR3: CSVGPSGRETQYF

D: TRBD1
J: TRBJ1-2
size: many
V: TRBV9
DNA: TGTGCCAGCAGCGTAGGAGGGACAGGGCAGAATGGCGGCTACACCTTC
CDR3: CASSVGGTGQNGGYTF

D: NA
J: TRBJ2-7
size: many
V: TRBV29-1
DNA: TGCAGCGTTGGCGAGGCCTACGAGCAGTACTTC
CDR3: CSVGEAYEQYF

D: NA
J: TRBJ2-1
size: many
V: TRBV10-3
DNA: TGTGCCATCAGTGAGGGCGGATCTTCCTACAATGAGCAGTTCTTC
CDR3: CAISEGGSSYNEQFF

D: NA
J: TRBJ1-2
size: NA
V: TRBV6-2/TRBV6-3
DNA: TGTGCCAGCAGTTACTCGATCACAGGGAGTTTTTTCTATGGCTATACCTTC
CDR3: CASSYSITGSFFYGYTF

D: TRBD1
J: TRBJ1-2
size: many
V: TRBV3-1
DNA: TGTGCCAGCAGCGCCCTGCCGGGACAGGGGGCAGGCGGCTACACCTTC
CDR3: CASSALPGQGAGGYTF

D: NA
J: TRBJ1-4
size: NA
V: TRBV10-2
DNA: NA
CDR3: CASSFQLEKLFFF

D: NA
J: TRBJ2-7
size: few
V: TRBV29-1
DNA: TGCAGCGTTGCCGGGGGGGGGACAGTCTACGAGCAGTACTTC
CDR3: CSVAGGGTVYEQYF

D: NA
J: TRBJ2-2
size: few
V: TRBV5-1
DNA: TGCGCCAGCAGCTTGCTCGGGCCTCAAAGCGGCGGCACCGGGGAGCTGTTTTTT
CDR3: CASSLLGPQSGGTGELFF

D: NA
J: TRBJ2-2
size: NA
V: TRBV12-3/TRBV12-4
DNA: TGTGCCAGCAGTTCCCTTGCGAACACCGGGGAGCTGTTTTTT
CDR3: CASSSLANTGELFF

D: NA
J: TRBJ2-7
size: many
V: TRBV21-1
DNA: TGTGCCAGCAGCCAAAGAAGGGGGCGAGGGACCTACGAGCAGTACTTC
CDR3: CASSQRRGRGTYEQYF

D: TRBD1
J: TRBJ1-4
size: NA
V: TRBV19
DNA: TGTGCCAGTAGAGGGACAGGGGGCGCGAGGGGAACTAATGAAAAACTGTTTTTT
CDR3: CASRGTGGARGTNEKLFF

D: NA
J: TRBJ1-4
size: many
V: TRBV2
DNA: TGTGCCAGCAGGCCCCGTTGGGACGCTAATGAAAAACTGTTTTTT
CDR3: CASRPRWDANEKLFF

D: NA
J: TRBJ1-1
size: many
V: TRBV9
DNA: TGTGCCAGCAGCGTACTGGAGAACACTGAAGCTTTCTTT
CDR3: CASSVLENTEAFF

D: TRBD2
J: TRBJ2-2
size: many
V: TRBV5-4
DNA: TGTGCCAGCACCCCTCTAGCGGGGGGGTCCGGGGAGCTGTTTTTT
CDR3: CASTPLAGGSGELFF

D: TRBD2
J: TRBJ2-3
size: many
V: TRBV4-3
DNA: TGCGCCAGCAGCCAAACCCCTAGCGGGGGGGGGGCAGATACGCAGTATTTT
CDR3: CASSQTPSGGGADTQYF

D: TRBD1
J: TRBJ1-2
size: many
V: TRBV4-3
DNA: TGCGCCAGCAGCCAAGAGCTACAGGGGGCGGGCTATGGCTACACCTTC
CDR3: CASSQELQGAGYGYTF

D: NA
J: TRBJ2-1
size: many
V: TRBV6-5
DNA: TGTGCCAGCAGCTCCTCCTCGACCGGGAGTAGTGGGAATGAGCAGTTCTTC
CDR3: CASSSSSTGSSGNEQFF

D: TRBD1
J: TRBJ1-5
size: NA
V: TRBV6-6
DNA: TGTGCCAGCACTAGGGGACAGGGGGAAAATAGCAATCAGCCCCAGCATTTT
CDR3: CASTRGQGENSNQPQHF

D: NA
J: TRBJ2-3
size: many
V: TRBV12-3/TRBV12-4
DNA: TGTGCCAGCAGTTTGGGGTACACTAGCACAGATACGCAGTATTTT
CDR3: CASSLGYTSTDTQYF

D: TRBD1
J: TRBJ2-5
size: many
V: TRBV7-8
DNA: TGTGCCAGCAGCTTCCGACAGGGGAGGCTGGAGACCCAGTACTTC
CDR3: CASSFRQGRLETQYF

D: NA
J: TRBJ1-1
size: many
V: TRBV11-2
DNA: TGTGCCAGCAGCTTAGGACTTTTCGGTGAAGCTTTCTTT
CDR3: CASSLGLFGEAFF

D: NA
J: TRBJ1-5
size: once
V: TRBV11-2
DNA: TGTGCCAGTAATAATGGGGCGGAGGGGCCCCAGCATTTT
CDR3: CASNNGAEGPQHF

D: TRBD2
J: TRBJ2-1
size: once
V: TRBV29-1
DNA: TGCAGCGTTGATTATTGGGGAGGGAATGAGCAGTTCTTC
CDR3: CSVDYWGGNEQFF

D: NA
J: TRBJ1-1
size: many
V: TRBV20-1
DNA: TGCAGTGCTAGAGATTCGAGGGACCAAACGGAAGCTTTCTTT
CDR3: CSARDSRDQTEAFF

D: NA
J: TRBJ1-2
size: many
V: TRBV7-2
DNA: TGTGCCAGCAGCTTAGCCGTGGGTGGAGGGCGAGGCTATGGCTACACCTTC
CDR3: CASSLAVGGGRGYGYTF

D: TRBD1
J: TRBJ2-2
size: many
V: TRBV7-9
DNA: TGTGCCAGCAGCTTACCACGAGTTTACAGGGGTGGCGGGGAGCTGTTTTTT
CDR3: CASSLPRVYRGGGELFF

D: TRBD2
J: TRBJ2-3
size: many
V: TRBV20-1
DNA: TGCAGTGTACTAGCGGGAGCGGGCACAGATACGCAGTATTTT
CDR3: CSVLAGAGTDTQYF

D: TRBD2
J: TRBJ2-3
size: NA
V: TRBV5-1
DNA: TGCGCCAGCAGCTTGGGTAGACTAGCGGGAAGCACAGATACGCAGTATTTT
CDR3: CASSLGRLAGSTDTQYF

D: NA
J: TRBJ1-2
size: NA
V: TRBV28
DNA: TGTGCCAGCAGTCCCTACTTCGACGAGACTTATGGCTACACCTTC
CDR3: CASSPYFDETYGYTF

D: TRBD1
J: TRBJ2-1
size: many
V: TRBV27
DNA: TGTGCCAGCAGTCAATTAGCAAAGGGGGCGCCCAATGAGCAGTTCTTC
CDR3: CASSQLAKGAPNEQFF

D: NA
J: TRBJ2-7
size: NA
V: TRBV7-2
DNA: TGTGCCAGCAGCTTAGCGGCGGGCAATGAGCAGTACTTC
CDR3: CASSLAAGNEQYF

D: TRBD1
J: TRBJ1-1
size: many
V: TRBV3-1
DNA: TGTGCCAGCAGACATCTGGACAGGGGGCCGAACACTGAAGCTTTCTTT
CDR3: CASRHLDRGPNTEAFF

D: TRBD1
J: TRBJ1-5
size: many
V: TRBV9
DNA: TGTGCCAGCAGCGTAGGGAGGACAGGGGCTACCAGCAATCAGCCCCAGCATTTT
CDR3: CASSVGRTGATSNQPQHF

D: NA
J: TRBJ2-5
size: many
V: TRBV12-3/TRBV12-4
DNA: TGTGCCAGCAGTTTCGGCTACCAAGAGACCCAGTACTTC
CDR3: CASSFGYQETQYF

D: NA
J: TRBJ1-2
size: many
V: TRBV19
DNA: TGTGCCAGTAGTATAGGGTCCGTCGGCTACACCTTC
CDR3: CASSIGSVGYTF

D: NA
J: TRBJ1-2
size: many
V: TRBV28
DNA: TGTGCCAGCACCCGACGGGGAGTTTATTTTTTCTACACCTTC
CDR3: CASTRRGVYFFYTF

D: TRBD1
J: TRBJ1-1
size: NA
V: TRBV6-6
DNA: TGTGCCAGCCACCGGGGTCCACAGGGGGCCACTGAAGCTTTCTTT
CDR3: CASHRGPQGATEAFF

D: NA
J: TRBJ1-6
size: many
V: TRBV20-1
DNA: TGCAGTGCTAGAGATCTAGGACAGAATAATTCACCCCTCCACTTT
CDR3: CSARDLGQNNSPLHF

D: NA
J: TRBJ2-2
size: many
V: TRBV5-1
DNA: TGCGCCAGCAGGGTTCGGGGCACGAACACCGGGGAGCTGTTTTTT
CDR3: CASRVRGTNTGELFF

D: TRBD1
J: TRBJ2-3
size: many
V: TRBV5-1
DNA: TGCGCCAGCTTCCCCGGTCCAGGGGGTTCAGATACGCAGTATTTT
CDR3: CASFPGPGGSDTQYF

D: NA
J: TRBJ2-1
size: NA
V: TRBV10-3
DNA: TGTGCCATCAGCCCCGGGGCCTACAATGAGCAGTTCTTC
CDR3: CAISPGAYNEQFF

D: NA
J: TRBJ1-4
size: many
V: TRBV5-1
DNA: TGCGCCAGCAGCCCGCAGGAAAGCGCTAATGAAAAACTGTTTTTT
CDR3: CASSPQESANEKLFF

D: TRBD2
J: TRBJ2-2
size: many
V: TRBV11-3
DNA: TGTGCCAGCAGCCCGGGACTAGCGACGAACACCGGGGAGCTGTTTTTT
CDR3: CASSPGLATNTGELFF